This T cell receptor (beta chain) came from a study of cytomegalovirus exposure and HLA in healthy donors. Overall study: Inside one of the first data releases sat about 91 million unique TCRs taken from HLA-typed donors.

The V end was cut by 3 bases, the J end by 3 bases, with 4 bases between. Germline values: CDR1 SEHNR, CDR2 FQNEAQ (reference sequence). The CDR3 extends over 12 amino acids. This clone came up once. Healthy people donating bone marrow made up the donors. Despite likely unrecorded immune exposures, the donors were nominally healthy at the time of sampling. PCR employed 60 Vbeta and 13 Jbeta primers. TCRdb's table, derived via immunoSEQ multiplex PCR, lists solely in-frame clones and lacks some. The sample has about 120,000 clones, 65% to 80% seen once. The sample was PBMCs. The TCR was taken from a man aged 18 to 30 in good health and CMV-seropositive. V and J are TRBV7-9 and TRBJ2-3, with D hard to call. CDR3 bases: TGTGCCAGCAGCTTCGGGACAGATACGCAGTATTTT. Translated, it gives CASSFGTDTQYF. Full variable domain (missing parts from reference TRBV7-9 and TRBJ2-3): DTGVSQNPRHKITKRGQNVTFRCDPISEHNRLYWYRQTLGQGPEFLTYFQNEAQLEKSRLLSDRFSAERPKGSFSTLEIQRTEQGDSAMYLCASSFGTDTQYFGPGTRLTVL.